This TCR beta chain originates from a study of T-cell memory formation after mild COVID-19. Study outcomes and limitations: The finding that pre-infection memory included some responding clones suggested that cross-reactive memory joined. CD4+ contracting clones were mainly CM and EM; CD8+ ones, EMRA. Clones shrinking between day 15 and 85 showed a balanced CD4/CD8 split, and those that grew later tilted toward CD4+.

Using its own MiXCR run on the 5' RACE reads, TCRdb lists one record per CDR3 protein. This sample yields around 430,000 distinct CDR3 sequences, of which more than 15% are seen a single time; roughly 21% belongs to the top ten. In this sample, this clonotype turned up a few times. Its antigen is unidentified. The sequenced sample consisted of PBMCs or a T cell subset sorted from them (not recorded which). This TCR came from a man younger than 30 who had mild COVID-19 (a few samples of this study predate the infection). Cell type and time point are not known.

The CDR3 DNA follows: TGCGCCAGCAGCCCCCGGGGTGCGGGGGAAACGAACACCGGGGAGCTGTTTTTT. It translates to CASSPRGAGETNTGELFF. The chain carries TRBV4-1 and TRBJ2-2, with 7 bases fitting TRBD2. From germline, CDR1 is MGHRA and CDR2 YSYEKL. This CDR3 contains 18 residues. V lost 4 bases, J lost 0 bases, and 11 bases stayed unmatched.